One and the same sample provided the 25 T cell receptor beta chains below, sequenced in a study of blood T cell repertoires in COVID-19. Profiling relied on immunoSEQ multiplex PCR, and the TCRdb table lists in-frame clones only, not all of them. Of 60,000 to 95,000 clones listed, around 91% are singletons. Sequencing used peripheral blood. These receptors all stem from a human donor in a cohort sampled during active COVID-19.

The CDR3 sequence is CSVGAGGPPPYNEQFF. The CDR3 nucleotides read TGCAGCGTTGGGGCGGGGGGGCCTCCTCCCTACAATGAGCAGTTCTTC. The genes are TRBV29-1 and TRBJ2-1; the match to TRBD2 covers 9 bases. The CDR3 has 16 amino acids. V was pared by 4 bases and J by 2 bases, with 9 bases of the junction left unmatched. Germline assignment: CDR1 SQVTM and CDR2 ANQGSEA.

V gene TRBV5-8 combines with J gene TRBJ1-1; 11 bases line up with TRBD1. V gave up 4 bases and J gave up 1 base; unmatched junction bases: 6. In germline, CDR1 is SGHTS, CDR2 YDEGEE. There are 16 residues in the CDR3. CDR3 protein: CASSPGTGGWNTEAFF. The CDR3, as DNA: TGTGCCAGCAGCCCGGGGACAGGGGGATGGAACACTGAAGCTTTCTTT. The full variable domain, rest sourced from reference TRBV5-8 and TRBJ1-1, is EAGVTQSPTHLIKTRGQQATLRCSPISGHTSVYWYQQALGLGLQFLLWYDEGEERNRGNFPPRFSGRQFPNYSSELNVNALELEDSALYLCASSPGTGGWNTEAFFGQGTRLTVV.

This clone appeared a single time. The chain is built from TRBV30 and TRBJ1-3; D is ambiguous. Germline CDR1 GTSNPN, CDR2 SVGIG (reference sequence). This CDR3 has 14 residues. V lost 6 bases, J lost 0 bases, and 12 bases lay in between. The CDR3 nucleotides are TGTGCCTGCCTAGTCTCCTACTCTGGAAACACCATATATTTT. Encoded protein: CACLVSYSGNTIYF.

V gene TRBV27 combines with J gene TRBJ2-1, with 9 bases matching TRBD2. CDR1 is MNHEY, CDR2 SMNVEV, per germline (reference sequence). The CDR3 contains 17 residues. V dropped 2 bases and J dropped 10; count of bases not matched to a gene: 15. The CDR3 region is CASSLRVSGSLTREQFF. The CDR3 DNA reads TGTGCCAGCAGTTTACGGGTTAGCGGGAGTCTTACAAGGGAGCAGTTCTTC.

This clone came up once. V is TRBV6-5 and J is TRBJ2-5, with 7 bases aligning to TRBD2. The V gene's germline CDR1 is MNHEY and CDR2 SVGAGI. The V and J ends lost 6 bases and 2 bases, in that order; junction bases with no gene match: 6. The CDR3 has 14 residues. The CDR3 sequence: CASSPAGTQETQYF. Here the CDR3 DNA reads TGTGCCAGCAGCCCAGCGGGAACTCAAGAGACCCAGTACTTC.

The chain has TRBV9 and TRBJ2-1, with 8 positions matching TRBD2. V dropped 1 base and J dropped 6; count of bases not matched to a gene: 9. Germline V gene lookup returns CDR1 SGDLS and CDR2 YYNGEE. The CDR3 length is 16 residues. This CDR3 reads CASSVRAGAKANEQFF. The CDR3 DNA reads TGTGCCAGCAGCGTAAGAGCGGGGGCCAAAGCCAATGAGCAGTTCTTC.

V usage is TRBV25-1 and J usage is TRBJ2-7, with D hard to call. CDR3 size: 12 residues. CDR1 is MGHDK, CDR2 SYGVNS, per germline. The V and J ends lost 7 bases and 3 bases respectively, with 10 bases between them. The CDR3 region has the DNA TGTGCCAGCACTCGAACGGGCTACGAGCAGTACTTC. Its protein product is CASTRTGYEQYF.

The chain uses TRBV6-2 or TRBV6-3 and TRBJ2-7; 8 bases agree with TRBD2. Unmatched junction bases numbered 5, after V lost 2 bases and J lost 2 bases. In germline, CDR1 is MNHEY, CDR2 SVGEGT. This CDR3 region has 15 residues. This CDR3 reads CASSYDLGLAYEQYF. CDR3 coding DNA: TGTGCCAGCAGTTACGATCTGGGACTAGCCTACGAGCAGTACTTC.

This clone appeared a few times. The CDR3 protein is CASSYSGGNQETQYF. DNA for the CDR3: TGTGCCAGCAGTTACTCGGGGGGGAACCAAGAGACCCAGTACTTC. The chain has TRBV6-2 or TRBV6-3 and TRBJ2-5; 7 nucleotides align to TRBD2. Germline CDR1 is MNHEY and CDR2 is SVGEGT. V lost 0 bases and J lost 0; bases outside the gene matches: 1. This CDR3 region has 15 residues.

This sequence joins TRBV5-1 and TRBJ2-7; D unresolved. The length of the CDR3 is 12 residues. CDR1 and CDR2 (germline): SGHRS, YFSETQ. Trimming removed 5 bases at V and 0 bases at J, with 6 bases between. The CDR3 nucleotides are TGCGCCAGCAGTACTGACTCCTACGAGCAGTACTTC. Protein product: CASSTDSYEQYF.

The chain recombines TRBV4-1 with TRBJ1-1; tentatively, D is TRBD1 (6 bases). Trimming took off 2 bases at V and 4 bases at J, with 11 bases between the two ends. The CDR3 has 14 amino acids. Germline-derived CDR1 and CDR2 are MGHRA and YSYEKL. The DNA for the CDR3 is TGCGCCAGCAGCCAAACAAGGGGGGGCACTGAAGCTTTCTTT. Protein product: CASSQTRGGTEAFF.

The chain links TRBV6-6 to TRBJ2-5; 9 bases match TRBD2. Germline assignment: CDR1 MNHNY and CDR2 SVGAGI (reference sequence). The CDR3 is 14 residues long. The trim removed 6 bases at V and 5 bases at J, leaving 7 bases unmatched. CDR3 region: CASRASGVLETQYF. CDR3 DNA: TGTGCCAGCAGGGCTAGCGGGGTCCTGGAGACCCAGTACTTC.

The rearrangement joins TRBV3-1 (or the pseudogene TRBV3-2) to TRBJ1-5; D not certain. The CDR3 spans 13 residues. The germline CDR1 and CDR2 sequences are LGHDT and YNNKEL (reference sequence). V lost 4 bases and J lost 6, with 10 bases in between. The CDR3 here is CASSPGLAQPQHF. CDR3 nucleotide sequence: TGTGCCAGCAGCCCCGGACTGGCTCAGCCCCAGCATTTT.

This sequence joins TRBV4-3 and TRBJ1-5; D possibly corresponds to TRBD1 (5 bases). There are 15 residues in the CDR3. Germline values: CDR1 LGHNA, CDR2 YSLEER. V gave up 3 bases and J gave up 0 bases, with 9 bases separating them. CDR3 loop: CASSQQTDSNQPQHF. The DNA for the CDR3 is TGCGCCAGCAGCCAGCAGACAGATAGCAATCAGCCCCAGCATTTT.

To note about this clone: The same CDR3 arises from other DNA sequences in this sample as well. The rearrangement joins TRBV5-1 to TRBJ2-3; 9 bases are shared with TRBD2. Unmatched junction bases numbered 1, after V lost 4 bases and J lost 4 bases. This CDR3 comprises 13 residues. CDR1 and CDR2 from the germline V gene are SGHRS and YFSETQ. In DNA, the CDR3 is TGCGCCAGCAGCAGCGGGGGGTCAGATACGCAGTATTTT. It is translated as CASSSGGSDTQYF.

The chain is built from TRBV7-2 and TRBJ2-6; a weak D match, TRBD1 (6 bases). V lost 0 bases and J lost 3, with 9 bases in between. The length of the CDR3 is 16 residues. Per the germline V gene, CDR1 is SGHTA and CDR2 is FQGNSA. Here the CDR3 DNA reads TGTGCCAGCAGCTTAGCGGGGGCGCTTGGGGCCAACGTCCTGACTTTC. Protein sequence: CASSLAGALGANVLTF.

The chain uses TRBV18 and TRBJ1-2; TRBD1 matches at 9 bases. There are 15 residues in the CDR3. V trimming: 3 bases; J trimming: 4 bases; junction bases outside the gene matches: 6. Germline-derived CDR1 and CDR2 are KGHSH and LQKENI. CDR3 protein: CASSPGQGLSYGYTF. The DNA of the CDR3 is TGTGCCAGCTCACCGGGACAGGGATTATCCTATGGCTACACCTTC.

V and J are TRBV4-3 and TRBJ2-7, with 8 nucleotides matching TRBD2. V was pared by 1 base and J by 0 bases, with 5 bases of the junction left unmatched. CDR1 and CDR2 from the germline V gene are LGHNA and YSLEER. This CDR3 is 16 amino acids long. CDR3 loop: CASSQVGGAYSYEQYF. In nucleotides, the CDR3 is TGCGCCAGCAGCCAAGTCGGGGGGGCTTACTCCTACGAGCAGTACTTC.

V usage is TRBV7-8 and J usage is TRBJ1-2; no reliable D call. V gave up 5 bases and J gave up 8 bases, with 24 bases separating them. Germline V CDR1 and CDR2: SGHVS, FQNEAQ. The CDR3 extends over 16 amino acids. CDR3 region: CASSQRIEVKFVGYTF. CDR3 bases: TGTGCCAGCAGCCAGCGAATAGAGGTTAAATTCGTAGGCTACACCTTC.

J is TRBJ2-1 and V is TRBV2; the D gene is possibly TRBD1 (6 bases). Germline values: CDR1 SNHLY, CDR2 FYNNEI. The V gene lost 7 bases and the J gene lost 5 bases, with 9 bases spanning the gap. This CDR3 comprises 12 residues. The CDR3 region has the DNA TGTGCCAGCAAAAGGACAGACAATGAGCAGTTCTTC. Its protein product is CASKRTDNEQFF.

In this sample, this clone turned up once. V and J are TRBV2 and TRBJ2-5; a possible D gene is TRBD2 (5 bases). CDR1 and CDR2 (germline): SNHLY, FYNNEI. With 10 bases removed from V and 1 base from J, the gap between germline ends came to 10 bases. The CDR3 sequence is 12 residues long. The chain's CDR3 is CANGGRQETQYF. In nucleotides, the CDR3 is TGTGCCAACGGCGGGCGCCAAGAGACCCAGTACTTC. The full variable domain, in which reference TRBV2 and TRBJ2-5 provide the parts outside the CDR3, is EPEVTQTPSHQVTQMGQEVILRCVPISNHLYFYWYRQILGQKVEFLVSFYNNEISEKSEIFDDQFSVERPDGSNFTLKIRSTKLEDSAMYFCANGGRQETQYFGPGTRLLVL.

V gene TRBV7-3 combines with J gene TRBJ2-5, with 11 bases matching TRBD2. Trimming at V came to 4 bases and at J to 5 bases, leaving 9 bases not matched to a gene. The germline gives CDR1 SGHTA, CDR2 FQGTGA. The CDR3 is made up of 16 amino acids. DNA of the CDR3: TGTGCCAGCAGCTCGGGTAGCGGGGGGGCCAAGGAGACCCAGTACTTC. Translation gives CASSSGSGGAKETQYF. The full variable domain, with the rest looked up from reference TRBV7-3 and TRBJ2-5, is GAGVSQTPSNKVTEKGKYVELRCDPISGHTALYWYRQSLGQGPEFLIYFQGTGAADDSGLPNDRFFAVRPEGSVSTLKIQRTERGDSAVYLCASSSGSGGAKETQYFGPGTRLLVL.

This clone was seen only a few times. The V call is TRBV4-3, the J call TRBJ2-1, with a tentative D call TRBD2 (5 bases). The CDR3 is made up of 16 amino acids. The V gene's germline CDR1 is LGHNA and CDR2 YSLEER. Trimming removed 4 bases from V and 4 bases from J, with 17 bases in between. Here the CDR3 reads CASSLFRDTPYNEQFF. The CDR3 bases are TGCGCCAGCAGCCTCTTCCGGGATACACCTTACAATGAGCAGTTCTTC.

J is TRBJ1-2 and V is TRBV19, with TRBD1 as a possible D gene (5 bases). CDR1 is LNHDA, CDR2 SQIVND, per germline (reference sequence). The CDR3 extends over 14 amino acids. Trimming took off 1 base at V and 10 bases at J, with 16 bases between the two ends. Here the CDR3 reads CASSIVAGSKSYTF. The CDR3 DNA is TGTGCCAGTAGTATAGTAGCAGGGTCGAAGTCCTACACCTTC.

The chain couples TRBV6-6 to TRBJ2-5, with TRBD1 identical over 7 bases. With V trimmed by 6 bases and J by 2 bases, 6 bases remained unmatched. Germline CDR1 MNHNY, CDR2 SVGAGI (reference sequence). The CDR3 is 14 residues long. The CDR3 region has the DNA TGTGCCAGCAGCCAACCACAGGGGCAAGAGACCCAGTACTTC. It yields the protein CASSQPQGQETQYF.